The 17 T cell receptor beta chains below come from one sample, sequenced in a study of chemoradiotherapy in HPV16-positive cancers. This table comes from immunoSEQ multiplex PCR, and its TCRdb copy is limited to in-frame clones, with some not included. Among approximately 12,000 clones listed, around 82% were seen once. The sample consisted of blood, taken from a patient who underwent chemoradiotherapy. The origin of the receptors is a human donor with HPV-associated anogenital cancer.

The chain recombines TRBV6-5 with TRBJ1-3, with D unclear. V lost 2 bases and J 0 bases, leaving 8 bases between the germline ends. The CDR3 contains 15 residues. Germline CDR1 and CDR2: MNHEY and SVGAGI. The CDR3 here is CASSYRPDSGNTIYF. The CDR3, as DNA: TGTGCCAGCAGTTACAGGCCAGACTCTGGAAACACCATATATTTT.

The V call is TRBV7-9, the J call TRBJ1-3; 10 bases line up with TRBD1. The germline gives CDR1 SEHNR, CDR2 FQNEAQ (reference sequence). CDR3 length: 14 amino acids. The trim removed 1 base at V and 8 bases at J, leaving 2 bases unmatched. DNA for the CDR3: TGTGCCAGCAGCTTAGATGGACAGGGGGACACCATATATTTT. This codes for CASSLDGQGDTIYF.

The chain employs TRBV5-6 and TRBJ2-2, with TRBD1 matching over 7 bases. The CDR3 has 17 amino acids. Germline CDR1 and CDR2: SGHDT and YYEEEE. The ends lost 1 base at V and 4 bases at J; junction bases unmatched: 10. Written as DNA, the CDR3 is TGTGCCAGCAGCTTGTCGGTATACAGGGGTATCACCGGGGAGCTGTTTTTT. Translated: CASSLSVYRGITGELFF.

The CDR3 nucleotides read TGTGCCAGCAGCCCTGCCCCGACAGAGTTCTACGAGCAGTACTTC. This gives the protein CASSPAPTEFYEQYF. The V call is TRBV5-4, the J call TRBJ2-7; a possible D gene is TRBD1 (5 bases). The CDR3 consists of 15 residues. The germline CDR1 and CDR2 sequences are SGHNT and YYREEE (reference sequence). With 4 bases removed from V and 3 bases from J, the gap between germline ends came to 17 bases.

The rearrangement links TRBV5-1 to TRBJ1-3; D may be TRBD1 (5 bases). V was clipped by 2 bases and J by 1 base, with 13 bases between them. The germline V gene encodes CDR1 SGHRS and CDR2 YFSETQ. The CDR3 is made up of 16 amino acids. The CDR3 DNA follows: TGCGCCAGCAGCTTCTCGCGGGGGGGGTCTGGAAACACCATATATTTT. Amino acids: CASSFSRGGSGNTIYF.

This clone has more than one count but fewer than ten. The chain recombines TRBV19 with TRBJ2-2; unclear D gene. V was cut by 3 bases and J by 4 bases, with 6 bases left in between. Looked up from germline, CDR1 is LNHDA and CDR2 is SQIVND (reference sequence). The CDR3 contains 13 residues. CDR3 region: CASSIKGTGELFF. The CDR3 DNA reads TGTGCCAGTAGTATCAAGGGCACCGGGGAGCTGTTTTTT.

This clone has a single count. V gene TRBV19 combines with J gene TRBJ1-2; possible D gene TRBD1, 5 bases. Germline CDR1 and CDR2: LNHDA and SQIVND (reference sequence). V was pared by 5 bases and J by 7 bases, with 14 bases between. The CDR3 covers 13 residues. This CDR3 reads CASSVPGTGGYTF. The CDR3 coding sequence is TGTGCCAGTAGTGTACCAGGGACCGGTGGCTACACCTTC. The full variable domain, its missing parts supplied by reference TRBV19 and TRBJ1-2, is DGGITQSPKYLFRKEGQNVTLSCEQNLNHDAMYWYRQDPGQGLRLIYYSQIVNDFQKGDIAEGYSVSREKKESFPLTVTSAQKNPTAFYLCASSVPGTGGYTFGSGTRLTVV.

The chain recombines TRBV14 with TRBJ2-5; TRBD2 matches at 8 bases. The CDR3 length is 18 residues. The J segment lost 1 base and the V segment lost 4 bases, leaving 14 bases of the junction unmatched. The germline CDR1 and CDR2 sequences are SGHDN and FVKESK. CDR3 sequence (DNA): TGTGCCAGCAGCCTAGGAGATAATAGCGGGGCCTCCCAAGAGACCCAGTACTTC. Protein: CASSLGDNSGASQETQYF.

This chain links TRBV4-2 with TRBJ2-1, with 13 positions matching TRBD2. This CDR3 region has 16 residues. Germline V lookup: CDR1 LGHNA, CDR2 YNFKEQ. V lost 0 bases, J lost 11 bases, and 7 bases stayed unmatched. For the CDR3, the DNA is TGTGCCAGCAGCCAAGATGGAGAGACTAGCGGGGGGAAGCAGTTCTTC. It encodes CASSQDGETSGGKQFF.

The V gene is TRBV2, the J gene TRBJ2-7; D is unresolved. The CDR3 runs to 12 residues. Germline V gene lookup returns CDR1 SNHLY and CDR2 FYNNEI. Trimming took 0 bases from V and 0 from J, leaving 0 bases between them. For the CDR3, the DNA is TGTGCCAGCAGTGAAGCCTCCTACGAGCAGTACGTC. This codes for CASSEASYEQYV.

This clone was detected once. CDR3 sequence: CASSLISLSSGLSHSPLHF. CDR3 sequence (DNA): TGCGCCAGCAGCTTGATAAGTTTGTCTAGCGGACTATCTCATTCACCCCTCCACTTT. This chain uses TRBV5-1 with TRBJ1-6; D gene unclear. Germline V gene lookup returns CDR1 SGHRS and CDR2 YFSETQ. V shed 1 base and J shed 8 bases, with 25 bases lying between them. The CDR3 consists of 19 residues.

The CDR3 nucleotides read TGCGCCAGCAGCTTGAGGGCGGGGGGGCCGGGAGATACGCAGTATTTT. Protein product: CASSLRAGGPGDTQYF. The chain carries TRBV5-1 and TRBJ2-3; 9 bases line up with TRBD2. CDR1 SGHRS and CDR2 YFSETQ come from the germline V gene. The CDR3 spans 16 residues. The ends lost 1 base at V and 5 bases at J; junction bases unmatched: 8.

The chain links TRBV19 to TRBJ1-5; D not certain. Germline values: CDR1 LNHDA, CDR2 SQIVND (reference sequence). The CDR3 spans 15 residues. Between the trimmed V and J ends, which lost 3 bases and 0 bases, there was a span of 9 bases. CDR3 DNA sequence: TGTGCCAGTAGTATTCAGAAATATAGCAATCAGCCCCAGCATTTT. It translates to CASSIQKYSNQPQHF.

The chain has TRBV30 and TRBJ1-4; a possible D gene is TRBD1 (6 bases). Trimming shortened V by 3 bases and J by 7 bases, and 18 bases separated the two germline ends. In germline, CDR1 is GTSNPN, CDR2 SVGIG (reference sequence). The CDR3 runs to 15 residues. The CDR3 nucleotides read TGTGCCTGGAGCCCCAAGGGGGGAGTAGGTGAAAAACTGTTTTTT. Protein sequence: CAWSPKGGVGEKLFF.

This rearrangement joins TRBV11-2 to TRBJ2-5; 9 bases map to TRBD2. Germline trimming cut 1 base from V and 2 bases from J; bases unmatched to any gene: 5. CDR1 is SGHAT, CDR2 FQNNGV, per germline. This CDR3 is built from 16 residues. The CDR3 region has the DNA TGTGCCAGCAGCTTAGGGCTAGCGGGGAGGCAAGAGACCCAGTACTTC. This translates into CASSLGLAGRQETQYF.

The J gene is TRBJ1-3, the V gene TRBV7-2; no reliable D call. Germline assignment: CDR1 SGHTA and CDR2 FQGNSA. V dropped 4 bases and J dropped 0 bases, with 19 bases sitting between them. This CDR3 is 18 amino acids long. CDR3 loop: CASSSYAGGGLSGNTIYF. The DNA of the CDR3 is TGTGCCAGCAGCTCCTACGCTGGCGGCGGACTCTCTGGAAACACCATATATTTT.

This clone turned up a few times. CDR3 amino acids: CASSQDLVGATQNYGYTF. The DNA of the CDR3 is TGTGCCAGCAGCCAAGATCTGGTGGGGGCAACCCAAAACTATGGCTACACCTTC. The rearrangement links TRBV4-2 to TRBJ1-2, with a tentative D call TRBD1 (6 bases). There are 18 residues in the CDR3. The V end lost 0 bases, the J end lost 2 bases, and 19 bases lay between the germline ends. The germline V gene has CDR1 LGHNA and CDR2 YNFKEQ.